The T cell receptor (beta chain) under discussion was sequenced for a study of Ad26.COV2.S vaccination and SARS-CoV-2 variants (dated by TCRdb to the early 2020s). Notes on the research overall: Vaccine-arm donors were drawn from COV1001, a multicentre, randomized, double-blind, placebo-controlled phase I-IIa trial of Ad26.COV2.S in healthy adults. Ad26.COV2.S was administered intramuscularly at a dose of 5x10^10 or 1x10^11 viral particles, either as one shot or as two shots given 56 days apart. Investigators did not know the trial group allocation while performing experiments and assessing outcomes. TCRbeta repertoire sequencing was used to assess the specificity and breadth of SARS-CoV-2-reactive T cell receptors after Ad26.COV2.S vaccination. A total of approximately 30 samples were included in the TCR-sequenced set, comprising around 19 Ad26.COV2.S vaccine recipients, 5 placebo recipients and 8 SARS-CoV-2 convalescent individuals. Trial participants were randomized into five groups of five, in which low-dose or high-dose Ad26.COV2.S was given once or twice, or placebo was given on both occasions.

From the germline V gene (reference sequence), CDR1 is GTSNPN and CDR2 is SVGIG. V and J are truncated by 4 bases and 14 bases respectively, leaving an intervening sequence of 12 bases. Including cysteine and phenylalanine, the CDR3 has 11 amino acids. CDR3 DNA only is kept here, 33 bases in frame from base 1. What the study reported, not specific to this receptor: The study was not powered for comparison of responses between vaccine doses or regimens. Ad26.COV2.S recipients had higher spike-specific TCR breadth than placebo recipients (P = 0.0014). According to the authors, total T cell responses may have been underestimated by the TCR breadth and depth analyses. Vaccine and placebo recipients had comparable non-spike TCR breadth, which fits with the vaccine containing only spike. After vaccination, spike-specific CD8+ and CD4+ T cell responses were reported to show substantial breadth.

Of note for this clone: The antigen this receptor binds is unknown. There are no base qualities to consult, and no much larger clone falls within one base.

TCRbeta CDR3 regions were sequenced with the immunoSEQ Assay. After extraction, genomic DNA underwent amplification by bias-controlled multiplex PCR, followed by high-throughput sequencing. The paper's processing steps were these. Collapsing and filtering of sequences were performed to quantify the absolute abundance of each unique TCRbeta CDR3 region. T cell fraction was estimated by normalizing TCRbeta template counts to usable DNA, with usable DNA measured through amplification of reference genes found in all nucleated cells. Repertoire TCRs were annotated as SARS-CoV-2-specific when V gene, CDR3 amino acid sequence and J gene were exactly matched to a known reactive TCR set. The reference SARS-CoV-2 TCR set was derived from MIRA and filtered for enrichment in COVID-19-positive ImmuneCODE repertoires, a step that removed public or cross-reactive TCRs. Using the MIRA antigens, annotated TCRs were further analysed by specific ORF or by position within an ORF. Breadth was defined as the number of annotated unique rearrangements divided by the total number of unique productive rearrangements, and depth was defined as the summed frequency of the annotated unique rearrangements. Group comparisons of TCR breadth used two-sided Wilcoxon rank-sum tests. Imported from immuneACCESS, the table was reduced by TCRdb to in-frame sequences with V and J called. These copies leave out some clones; in studies compared against another copy, an unresolved V gene accounts for under half, and the cause of the remainder is not known. Clonal size and the V and J genes are those of that table, whereas D and trimming came from the DNA. The sample records roughly 680,000 clones, roughly 90% of which are singletons. Of the sample, roughly 1.5% is held by the ten largest clones.

The sample's treatment or condition label, decoded: around 19 received Ad26.COV2.S at low or high dose, single or two shots; roughly 5 received placebo; per-sample allocation not given. Repertoires of vaccine and placebo recipients were sequenced from samples taken on day 63 after the first injection. In Cohort 1b, about two dozen adults aged 18-55 years were enrolled at a single site in Boston, USA, between 29 July and 7 August 2020. Ad26.COV2.S consisted of a replication-incompetent adenovirus type 26 vector by which a prefusion-stabilized SARS-CoV-2 spike protein from the original Wuhan strain was expressed.

Recombination connected TRBV30 to TRBJ1-6; a confident D gene designation cannot be given. This TCR was sampled from a person aged 18-65 years who received the Ad26.COV2.S COVID-19 vaccine or a placebo. Material: peripheral blood, obtained in a trial of Ad26.COV2.S vaccine versus placebo. The CDR3 region: CAWTVRETLHF. The DNA is as follows: TGTGCCTGGACCGTACGGGAAACCCTCCACTTT.